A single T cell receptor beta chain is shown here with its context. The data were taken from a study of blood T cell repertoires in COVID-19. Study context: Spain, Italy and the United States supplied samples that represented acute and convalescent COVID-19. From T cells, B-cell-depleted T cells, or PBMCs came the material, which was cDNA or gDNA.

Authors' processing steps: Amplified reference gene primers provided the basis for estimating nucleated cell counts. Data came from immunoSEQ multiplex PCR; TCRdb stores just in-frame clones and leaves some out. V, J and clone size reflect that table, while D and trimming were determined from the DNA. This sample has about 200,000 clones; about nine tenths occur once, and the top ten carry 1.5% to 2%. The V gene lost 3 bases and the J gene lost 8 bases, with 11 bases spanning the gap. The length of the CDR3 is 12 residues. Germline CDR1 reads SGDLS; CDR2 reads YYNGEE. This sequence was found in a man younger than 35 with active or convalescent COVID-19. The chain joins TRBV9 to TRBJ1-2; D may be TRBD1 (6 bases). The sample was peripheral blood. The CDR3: CASSDRAIGYTF. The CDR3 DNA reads TGTGCCAGCAGCGACAGGGCGATAGGCTACACCTTC.